The subject of this entry is one T cell receptor (beta chain). The antigen it recognizes is unknown. Base-call qualities are not available, and no considerably larger clone is one nucleotide away. At one collaborating source in Seattle, patients were enrolled during active infection and were followed longitudinally through the course of disease. The collaborating institutions used their own protocols to collect whole blood in K2EDTA tubes. For TCRbeta analysis, collaborators shipped samples in one of three forms: frozen whole blood, isolated PBMCs, or DNA extracted from either of those sample types. The CDR3 starts with the cysteine, ends with the phenylalanine, and has 12 residues. Left in the record is the CDR3 DNA by itself, 36 bases read in frame from the first base. V lost 5 bases and J lost 3 bases; the stretch between them is 11 bases long. CDR1 and CDR2 were assigned from the germline V gene as SQVTM and ANQGSEA.

TCRbeta CDR3 regions were amplified from genomic DNA using the immunoSEQ Assay, a bias-controlled multiplex PCR. From the authors' description of their analysis: The number of nucleated cells in each sample was estimated by amplification of reference gene primers within the assay. To quantify the absolute abundance of each unique TCRbeta CDR3 rearrangement, sequence reads were collapsed and filtered. Productive Simpson clonality was computed per sample as the square root of Simpson's diversity index over productive rearrangements. Imported from immuneACCESS, the table was reduced by TCRdb to in-frame sequences with V and J called. These copies leave out some clones; in studies compared against another copy, an unresolved V gene accounts for under half, and the cause of the remainder is not known. D and trimming were read from the DNA, whereas the V and J calls and clone size are those reported in that table. This sample is represented by just under 350,000 clones; 87% of them were singletons. The ten largest clones add up to roughly 6% of the sample.

The data originate from a study of blood T cell repertoires in COVID-19 (dated by TCRdb to 2018 to 2020). Some background on the complete study: Samples covering the acute and convalescent phases of COVID-19 were provided by collaborators in the United States, Italy and Spain. Sample metadata almost always included a de-identified subject ID, COVID-19 status, age in years and sex. Where available, HLA class I and class II types were taken from metadata supplied by the sample provider and were not determined by assay-based typing. The repertoires were released in a freely available public database meant as a resource for research on the immune response to SARS-CoV-2. The material from the prospective study consisted of cDNA or gDNA derived from T cells, B-cell-depleted T cells, or PBMCs. Subjects who had been exposed to COVID-19, were actively infected with it, or had recovered from it provided the deeply sampled blood TCRbeta repertoires that made up the dataset. Samples were obtained from the ongoing ImmuneRACE study (first 160 participants) and from roughly 1,300 subjects provided by 6 global collaborators.

What the authors observed across the whole study: The amount of clinical and demographic metadata varied by source and participant and was provided uncurated.

What was sequenced was peripheral blood. The receptor was isolated from a woman aged 50 to 60 with COVID-19, enrolled during active disease. The sequence joins TRBV29-1 to TRBJ2-7; TRBD2 is possibly the D segment (6 matching bases). The DNA sequence is as follows: TGCAGCGTTTTCGGGCGGGACTACGAGCAGTACTTC. Its protein product is CSVFGRDYEQYF.